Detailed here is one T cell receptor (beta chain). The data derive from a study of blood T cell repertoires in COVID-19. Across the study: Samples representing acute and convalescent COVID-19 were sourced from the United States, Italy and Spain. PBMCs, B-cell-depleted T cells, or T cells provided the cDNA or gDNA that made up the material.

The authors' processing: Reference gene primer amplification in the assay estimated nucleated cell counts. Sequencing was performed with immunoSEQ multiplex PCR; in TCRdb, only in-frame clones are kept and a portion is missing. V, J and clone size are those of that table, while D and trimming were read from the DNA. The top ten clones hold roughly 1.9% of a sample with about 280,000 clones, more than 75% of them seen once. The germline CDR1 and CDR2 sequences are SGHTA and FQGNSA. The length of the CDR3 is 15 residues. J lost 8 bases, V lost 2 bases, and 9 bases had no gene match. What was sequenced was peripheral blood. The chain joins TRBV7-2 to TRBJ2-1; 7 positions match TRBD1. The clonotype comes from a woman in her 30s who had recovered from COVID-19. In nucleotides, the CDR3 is TGTGCCAGCAGCTTACTCACAGGGGTAGGGGATGAGCAGTTCTTC. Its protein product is CASSLLTGVGDEQFF.